This TCR beta chain was recovered during a study of blood T cell repertoires in COVID-19. Turning to the study itself: Sites in the United States, Italy and Spain provided acute and convalescent COVID-19 samples.

Enrolled during active infection, Seattle patients were then followed longitudinally. The CDR3 runs 15 residues. Germline loops: CDR1 SEHNR, CDR2 FQNEAQ (reference sequence). V was pared by 5 bases and J by 2 bases, with 4 bases of the junction left unmatched. TCRdb's table, derived via immunoSEQ multiplex PCR, lists solely in-frame clones and lacks some. The repertoire holds a few hundred thousand clones, with nearly 90% as singletons. The origin of this receptor is a woman in her thirties with COVID-19, enrolled during active disease. The V and J genes are TRBV7-9 and TRBJ2-1; 9 bases fit TRBD1. Sequencing input: peripheral blood. The CDR3: CASSPRQGAYNEQFF. The CDR3 coding sequence is TGTGCCAGCAGCCCGAGACAGGGGGCCTACAATGAGCAGTTCTTC.